This T cell receptor beta chain emerged from a study of blood T cell repertoires in COVID-19. Trimming cost V 5 bases and J 8 bases; bases outside gene matches: 4. Germline CDR1 and CDR2: MNHEY and SMNVEV (reference sequence). There are 14 residues in the CDR3. Original data processing: It was from reference gene primer amplification that nucleated cell counts were estimated. The assay was immunoSEQ multiplex PCR, and TCRdb's table has in-frame clones only and misses some. V, J and clone size reflect that table, while D and trimming were determined from the DNA. The table records roughly 440,000 clones, about 91% of them present only once. Followed over time, Seattle patients had been enrolled while infection was active.

The receptor comes from a woman aged 50 to 65 with COVID-19, enrolled during active disease. The chain joins TRBV27 to TRBJ1-6; 9 bases are shared with TRBD1. The sequencing input was peripheral blood. The CDR3 DNA reads TGTGCCAGCAGTCTCCGGGACAGGGATTCACCCCTCCACTTT. Translated: CASSLRDRDSPLHF.